Shown below are 3 T cell receptor beta chains from a single sample sequenced in a study of early T cells in non-severe SARS-CoV-2 infection. TCRdb processed the 5' RACE reads anew with MiXCR; each CDR3 protein has one entry. The table records tens of thousands of distinct CDR3 sequences, roughly a tenth of them present only once. Input material: whole blood. These receptors all stem from an adult who was a healthcare worker with PCR-confirmed SARS-CoV-2 infection or an uninfected control (not recorded which).

The chain employs TRBV2 and TRBJ2-7; the match to TRBD1 covers 8 bases. The CDR3 has 14 residues. Trimming removed 2 bases from V and 2 bases from J; junction bases left unmatched: 2. Germline V CDR1 and CDR2: SNHLY, FYNNEI. The CDR3 DNA follows: TGTGCCAGCAGTGAACAGGGGGCGACCTACGAGCAGTACTTC. Translation gives CASSEQGATYEQYF. The variable domain in full, completed from reference TRBV2 and TRBJ2-7, reads EPEVTQTPSHQVTQMGQEVILRCVPISNHLYFYWYRQILGQKVEFLVSFYNNEISEKSEIFDDQFSVERPDGSNFTLKIRSTKLEDSAMYFCASSEQGATYEQYFGPGTRLTVT.

There are a few counts of this clonotype. CDR3 bases: TGTGCCACCAGTCGCAGGGACGGGGAGCTGTTTTTT. It specifies CATSRRDGELFF. The V gene is TRBV24-1, the J gene TRBJ2-2, with D perhaps matching TRBD1 (5 bases). Germline CDR1 KGHDR, CDR2 SFDVKD. Deletions cut 6 bases from V and 7 bases from J, with 8 bases between. This CDR3 spans 12 amino acids.

V and J are TRBV18 and TRBJ2-3; 7 positions match TRBD2. The CDR3 has 17 residues. From germline, CDR1 is KGHSH and CDR2 LQKENI. J lost 2 bases, V lost 3 bases, and 11 bases had no gene match. The CDR3 here is CASSPLRRGRITDTQYF. The CDR3 DNA sequence: TGTGCCAGCTCACCCCTCCGGCGGGGGAGGATCACAGATACGCAGTATTTT.